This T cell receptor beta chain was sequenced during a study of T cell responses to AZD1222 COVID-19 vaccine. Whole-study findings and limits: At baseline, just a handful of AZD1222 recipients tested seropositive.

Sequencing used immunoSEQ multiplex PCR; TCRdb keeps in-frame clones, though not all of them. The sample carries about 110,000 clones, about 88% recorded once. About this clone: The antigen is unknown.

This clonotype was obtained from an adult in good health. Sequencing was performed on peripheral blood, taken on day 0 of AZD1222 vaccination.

The chain's CDR3 is CAWSEGGVYEQYF. CDR3 DNA: TGTGCCTGGAGTGAGGGGGGAGTCTACGAGCAGTACTTC. V usage is TRBV30 and J usage is TRBJ2-7; D possibly matches TRBD1 or TRBD2 (6 bases each). The CDR3 totals 13 residues. Trimming pared 1 base from V and 3 bases from J, leaving 10 bases between. Germline V gene lookup returns CDR1 GTSNPN and CDR2 SVGIG (reference sequence).